This TCR beta chain was recorded in a study of blood T cells in healthy people across ages. To note about this clonotype: What it recognizes is unknown.

General study points: Per million T cells, TCR beta diversity dropped about linearly as age rose. Versus aged donors, long-lived donors had higher diversity and more naive CD4+ cells.

V lost 5 bases, J lost 1 base, and 14 bases lay in between. In germline, CDR1 is MDHEN, CDR2 SYDVKM. CDR3 length equals 15 residues. With a J-beta primer mix and a sample-barcoded 5' primer, a second PCR ran about 6 to 11 cycles. TCRdb recomputed calls from the 5' RACE reads with MiXCR, one row per CDR3 protein. This sample has approximately 1.5 million distinct CDR3 sequences, with approximately 39% found just once. The chain combines TRBV28 with TRBJ1-1; D remains ambiguous. The sequence was obtained from a young woman in good health. The sample was blood. The CDR3 loop is CASSPTGRGNTEAFF. CDR3 coding DNA: TGTGCCAGCAGTCCCACGGGCCGCGGGAACACTGAAGCTTTCTTT. Filled out from reference TRBV28 and TRBJ1-1, the complete variable domain reads DVKVTQSSRYLVKRTGEKVFLECVQDMDHENMFWYRQDPGLGLRLIYFSYDVKMKEKGDIPEGYSVSREKKERFSLILESASTNQTSMYLCASSPTGRGNTEAFFGQGTRLTVV.